Sequencing of this T cell receptor (beta chain) was carried out in a study of T cell clones after liver transplantation. For the study at large: Samples came from ITN030ST, which attempted immunosuppression withdrawal within 2 years of liver transplantation. Study observations and caveats: Graft donor-reactive T cells may have migrated into the graft rather than being deleted.

Profiling relied on immunoSEQ multiplex PCR, and the TCRdb table lists in-frame clones only, not all of them. The sample lists tens of thousands of clones; about 88% were seen once. Unmatched junction bases numbered 5, after V lost 4 bases and J lost 5 bases. The CDR3 spans 16 residues. Germline CDR1 reads SGHRS; CDR2 reads YFSETQ. Comments on this clone: Its antigen remains unknown.

This TCR derives from a human donor who received a liver transplant. This specimen consisted of CD4+ T cells from blood, obtained before liver transplant. The chain combines TRBV5-1 with TRBJ2-2, with 13 bases that match TRBD2. DNA of the CDR3: TGCGCCAGCAGCACCGGACTAGCGGGAGATACCGGGGAGCTGTTTTTT. Translating gives CASSTGLAGDTGELFF. Together with reference TRBV5-1 and TRBJ2-2, the CDR3 gives the full variable domain: KAGVTQTPRYLIKTRGQQVTLSCSPISGHRSVSWYQQTPGQGLQFLFEYFSETQRNKGNFPGRFSGRQFSNSRSEMNVSTLELGDSALYLCASSTGLAGDTGELFFGEGSRLTVL.